This TCR beta chain was recovered during a study of beta chain features in type 1 diabetes. Study-wide points: Type 1 diabetes patients had TCRB CDR3s that were shorter (moderately but significantly so) in all four CD4+ subsets. The study found fewer insertions and more deletions at VDJ junctions in type 1 diabetes patients.

A CD45RO/CCR7/CD25/CD127/CD95/CD27 panel sorted naive, central memory, regulatory and stem cell-like memory CD4+ cells. What was sequenced were expressed TCRB transcripts, since all of the isolated RNA had been reverse transcribed. Samples of naive, central memory and regulatory T cells yielded a mean of around 3.4 million reads. Libraries were prepared by immunoSEQ multiplex PCR; TCRdb keeps only in-frame clonotypes and omits some of them. The table records 400,000 or so clones, over 8.5% of them present only once. CDR1 SGDLS and CDR2 YYNGEE come from the germline V gene. CDR3 size: 15 residues. Trimming stripped 3 bases from V and 1 base from J, with 13 bases between. This clone has just a few counts. Its target is unknown.

This receptor was identified in a man aged 25 to 40 with type 1 diabetes. The sample taken for sequencing was central memory CD4+ T cells from blood. The rearrangement uses TRBV9 and TRBJ2-5; D is possibly TRBD1 (6 bases). CDR3 sequence reads: CASSAQTGPQETQYF. DNA for the CDR3: TGTGCCAGCAGCGCGCAGACAGGACCCCAAGAGACCCAGTACTTC.